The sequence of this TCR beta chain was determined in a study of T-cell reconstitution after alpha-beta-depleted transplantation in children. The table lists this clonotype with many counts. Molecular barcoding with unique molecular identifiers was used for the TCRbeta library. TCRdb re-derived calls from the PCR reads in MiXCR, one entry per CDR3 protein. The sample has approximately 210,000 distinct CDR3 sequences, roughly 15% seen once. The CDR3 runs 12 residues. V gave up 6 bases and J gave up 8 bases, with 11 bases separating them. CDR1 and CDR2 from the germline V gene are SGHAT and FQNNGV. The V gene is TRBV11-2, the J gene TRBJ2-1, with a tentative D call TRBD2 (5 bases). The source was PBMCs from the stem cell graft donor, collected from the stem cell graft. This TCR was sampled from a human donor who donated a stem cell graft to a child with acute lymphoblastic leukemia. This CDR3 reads CASRALAHEQFF. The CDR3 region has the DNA TGTGCCAGCAGGGCGCTAGCACATGAGCAGTTCTTC.